Following are 11 T cell receptor beta chains from one sample sequenced in a study of response to subunit inactivated influenza vaccine. TCRdb passed the RT-PCR reads through MiXCR, listing each CDR3 protein once. The sample lists 200,000 to 300,000 distinct CDR3 sequences, about 12% seen once, with about 8% in the top ten. Sequences were derived from non-naive T cells sorted from PBMCs, sampled less than 15 days before vaccination. Every receptor here comes from a man aged 50 to 59 who received an inactivated influenza vaccine.

The chain combines TRBV6-5 with TRBJ2-6; D uncertain. Trimming removed 0 bases at V and 1 base at J, with 4 bases between. CDR3 size: 15 residues. Germline loops: CDR1 MNHEY, CDR2 SVGAGI. DNA for the CDR3: TGTGCCAGCAGTTACTCCGCATCTGGGGCCAACGTCCTGACTTTC. It yields the protein CASSYSASGANVLTF.

This chain joins TRBV9 and TRBJ2-7, with D possibly matching TRBD2 (6 bases). Trimming stripped 3 bases from V and 1 base from J, with 11 bases between. CDR3 length: 14 amino acids. Germline-derived CDR1 and CDR2 are SGDLS and YYNGEE. CDR3 sequence (DNA): TGTGCCAGCAGCGGAGGAGGGATGTCCTACGAGCAGTACTTC. It yields the protein CASSGGGMSYEQYF.

This clonotype was detected only a few times. This rearrangement joins TRBV5-6 to TRBJ2-1; TRBD2 matches 11 bases. Trimming at V came to 2 bases and at J to 1 base, leaving 5 bases not matched to a gene. Germline-derived CDR1 and CDR2 are SGHDT and YYEEEE. The CDR3 runs 17 residues. CDR3 residues: CASSLPGLAVSYNEQFF. As DNA, the CDR3 is TGTGCCAGCAGCTTACCGGGACTAGCGGTTTCCTACAATGAGCAGTTCTTC.

This clonotype showed up just a few times. This sequence joins TRBV25-1 and TRBJ1-1; 7 bases align to TRBD1. Trimming at V came to 6 bases and at J to 6 bases, leaving 7 bases not matched to a gene. The CDR3 runs to 13 residues. CDR1 is MGHDK, CDR2 SYGVNS, per germline. The CDR3, as DNA: TGTGCCAGCAGGGATACAGGGGTGGCTGAAGCTTTCTTT. Amino acid sequence: CASRDTGVAEAFF.

The chain uses TRBV27 and TRBJ2-3, with D possibly called TRBD1 or TRBD2 (5 bases each). Germline V gene data show CDR1 as MNHEY and CDR2 as SMNVEV (reference sequence). V was trimmed by 3 bases and J by 0 bases, leaving 13 bases between them. CDR3 length: 16 residues. CDR3 region: CASSLYGGGSTDTQYF. The CDR3 coding sequence is TGTGCCAGCAGTTTGTATGGTGGGGGAAGCACAGATACGCAGTATTTT.

This clonotype was seen more than once but under ten times. V usage is TRBV4-3 and J usage is TRBJ2-7; D might be TRBD1 (6 bases). The CDR3 totals 15 residues. Germline V gives CDR1 LGHNA, CDR2 YSLEER. V lost 0 bases and J lost 3, with 12 bases in between. In nucleotides, the CDR3 is TGCGCCAGCAGCCAAGACTTCCGGGACAACTACGAGCAGTACTTC. Residues: CASSQDFRDNYEQYF.

This clonotype was seen many times. The chain's CDR3 is CSARVRGTEAFF. CDR3 coding DNA: TGCAGTGCTAGAGTAAGGGGCACTGAAGCTTTCTTT. The chain carries TRBV20-1 and TRBJ1-1, with D possibly matching TRBD1 (5 bases). V was pared by 1 base and J by 4 bases, with 7 bases between. The germline V gene has CDR1 DFQATT and CDR2 SNEGSKA (reference sequence). The CDR3 length is 12 residues.

The chain recombines TRBV12-3 or TRBV12-4 with TRBJ1-6, with a tentative D call TRBD1 (5 bases). V was clipped by 2 bases and J by 0 bases, with 14 bases between them. The CDR3 contains 18 residues. CDR3 DNA: TGTGCCAGCAGTTTAAGGTTGGGGGGGAGCTCCTATAATTCACCCCTCCACTTT. It translates to CASSLRLGGSSYNSPLHF.

This clonotype was picked up many times. The J gene is TRBJ2-1, the V gene TRBV7-6; TRBD1 or TRBD2 may be the D gene (5 bases each). This CDR3 region has 13 residues. Deletions cut 5 bases from V and 7 bases from J, with 12 bases between. Germline V gene sequence: CDR1 SGHVS, CDR2 FNYEAQ. CDR3 coding DNA: TGTGCCAGCAGCACGGGACCGCTAAATGAGCAGTTCTTC. It yields the protein CASSTGPLNEQFF.

The chain has TRBV7-6 and TRBJ2-1, with 7 bases that match TRBD2. The CDR3 is 16 amino acids. Unmatched junction bases numbered 3, after V lost 1 base and J lost 0 bases. The germline CDR1 and CDR2 sequences are SGHVS and FNYEAQ. DNA of the CDR3: TGTGCCAGCAGCTTAGATGGGGGGGGCTCCTACAATGAGCAGTTCTTC. It translates to CASSLDGGGSYNEQFF.

The chain couples TRBV20-1 to TRBJ1-1, with no clear D. The CDR3 loop spans 11 amino acids. Germline V gene sequence: CDR1 DFQATT, CDR2 SNEGSKA (reference sequence). V dropped 5 bases and J dropped 6 bases, with 10 bases sitting between them. This chain's CDR3 is CSALDHPEAFF. The DNA of the CDR3 is TGCAGTGCTCTAGACCACCCTGAAGCTTTCTTT.